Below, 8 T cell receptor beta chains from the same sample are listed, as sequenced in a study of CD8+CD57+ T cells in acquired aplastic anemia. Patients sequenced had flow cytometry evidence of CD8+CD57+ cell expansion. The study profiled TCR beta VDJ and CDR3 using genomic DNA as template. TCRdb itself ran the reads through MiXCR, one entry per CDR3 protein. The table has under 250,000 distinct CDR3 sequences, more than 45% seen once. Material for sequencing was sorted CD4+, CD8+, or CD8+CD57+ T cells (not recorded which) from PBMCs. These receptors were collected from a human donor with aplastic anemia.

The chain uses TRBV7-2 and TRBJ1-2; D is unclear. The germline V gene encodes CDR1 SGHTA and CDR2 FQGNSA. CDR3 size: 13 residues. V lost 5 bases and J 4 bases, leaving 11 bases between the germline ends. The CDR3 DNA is TGTGCCAGCAGCCCGGACGGAACCTATGGCTACACCTTC. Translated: CASSPDGTYGYTF.

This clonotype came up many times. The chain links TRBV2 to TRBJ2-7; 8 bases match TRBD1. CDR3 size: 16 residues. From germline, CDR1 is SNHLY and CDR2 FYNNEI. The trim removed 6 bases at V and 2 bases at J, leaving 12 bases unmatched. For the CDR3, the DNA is TGTGCCAGCAGCTTACACAGACAGGGGTCCCCCTACGAGCAGTACTTC. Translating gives CASSLHRQGSPYEQYF.

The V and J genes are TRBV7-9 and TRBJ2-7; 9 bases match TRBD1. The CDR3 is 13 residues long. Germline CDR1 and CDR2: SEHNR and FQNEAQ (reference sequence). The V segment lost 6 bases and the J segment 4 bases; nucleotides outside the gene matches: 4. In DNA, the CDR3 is TGTGCCAGCAGGGGACAGGGAAATTACGAGCAGTACTTC. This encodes CASRGQGNYEQYF.

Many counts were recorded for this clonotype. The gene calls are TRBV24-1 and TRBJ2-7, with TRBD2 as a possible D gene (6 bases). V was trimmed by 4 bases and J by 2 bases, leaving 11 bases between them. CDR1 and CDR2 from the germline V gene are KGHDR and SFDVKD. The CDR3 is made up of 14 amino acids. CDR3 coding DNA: TGTGCCACCAGTGACGGGAGTAGGCCCTACGAGCAGTACTTC. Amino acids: CATSDGSRPYEQYF.

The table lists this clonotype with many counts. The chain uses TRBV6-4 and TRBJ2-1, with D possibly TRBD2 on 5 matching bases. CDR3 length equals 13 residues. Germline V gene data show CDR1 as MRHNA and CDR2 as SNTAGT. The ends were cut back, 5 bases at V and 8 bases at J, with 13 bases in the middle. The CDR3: CASSLGLEYEQFF. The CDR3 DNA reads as TGTGCCAGCAGTCTTGGACTCGAATATGAGCAGTTCTTC.

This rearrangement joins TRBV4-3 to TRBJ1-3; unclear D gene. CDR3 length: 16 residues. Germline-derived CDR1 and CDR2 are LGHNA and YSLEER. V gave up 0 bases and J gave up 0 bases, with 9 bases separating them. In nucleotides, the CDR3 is TGCGCCAGCAGCCAAGAGCGGGTGAACTCTGGAAACACCATATATTTT. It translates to CASSQERVNSGNTIYF.

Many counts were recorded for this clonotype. For the CDR3, the DNA is TGTGCCAGCAGCGAAAATGTCGGCGGAAGGAGGACTGAAGCTTTCTTT. Translation: CASSENVGGRRTEAFF. The chain uses TRBV7-8 and TRBJ1-1; D remains unclear. Trimming removed 5 bases at V and 5 bases at J, with 21 bases between. This CDR3 is built from 16 residues. The germline V gene encodes CDR1 SGHVS and CDR2 FQNEAQ.

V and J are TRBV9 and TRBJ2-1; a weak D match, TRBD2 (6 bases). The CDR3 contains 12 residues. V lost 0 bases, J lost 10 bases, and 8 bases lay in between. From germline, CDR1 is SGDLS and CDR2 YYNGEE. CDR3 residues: CASSVGGAEQFF. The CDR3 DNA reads TGTGCCAGCAGCGTAGGCGGGGCCGAGCAGTTCTTC.